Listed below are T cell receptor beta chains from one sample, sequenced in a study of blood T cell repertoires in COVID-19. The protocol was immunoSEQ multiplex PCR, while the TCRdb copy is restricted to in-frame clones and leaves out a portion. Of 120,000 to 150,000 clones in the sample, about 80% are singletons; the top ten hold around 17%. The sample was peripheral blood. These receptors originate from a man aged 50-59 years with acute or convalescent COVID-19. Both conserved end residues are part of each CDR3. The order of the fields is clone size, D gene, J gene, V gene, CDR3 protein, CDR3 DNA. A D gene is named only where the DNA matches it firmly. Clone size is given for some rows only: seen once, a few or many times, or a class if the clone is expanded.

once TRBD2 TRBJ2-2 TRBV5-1 CASSQSGGLNTGELFF TGCGCCAGCAGCCAAAGCGGGGGCCTTAACACCGGGGAGCTGTTTTTT
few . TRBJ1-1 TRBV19 CASNPGKIHTEAFF TGTGCCAGTAATCCGGGGAAAATACACACTGAAGCTTTCTTT
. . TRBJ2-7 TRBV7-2 CASSFRTTSYEQYF TGTGCCAGCAGCTTCCGGACAACGTCCTACGAGCAGTACTTC
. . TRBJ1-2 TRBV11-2 CASSSPRDSYGYTF TGTGCCAGCAGCTCTCCACGCGACAGCTATGGCTACACCTTC
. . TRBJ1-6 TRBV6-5 CASSYGTSHNSPLHF TGTGCCAGCAGTTACGGGACATCACATAATTCACCCCTCCACTTT
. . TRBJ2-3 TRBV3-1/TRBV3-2 CASSQAPLSSTDTQYF TGTGCCAGCAGCCAAGCCCCCCTCTCTAGCACAGATACGCAGTATTTT
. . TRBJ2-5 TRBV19 CASSKRVEETQYF TGTGCCAGTAGTAAACGGGTGGAAGAGACCCAGTACTTC
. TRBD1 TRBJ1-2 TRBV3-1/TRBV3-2 CASSLGQGRNYGYTF TGTGCCAGCAGCCTAGGACAGGGGCGGAACTATGGCTACACCTTC
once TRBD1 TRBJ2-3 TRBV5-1 CASSLGDSGQGTQYF TGCGCCAGCAGCTTGGGGGACAGTGGACAGGGTACGCAGTATTTT
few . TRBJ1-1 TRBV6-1 CASSEDRAWELNTEAFF TGTGCCAGCAGTGAAGACAGGGCATGGGAACTGAACACTGAAGCTTTCTTT
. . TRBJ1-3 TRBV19 CASSNYYSASGNTIYF TGTGCCAGTAGTAATTACTATTCGGCCTCTGGAAACACCATATATTTT
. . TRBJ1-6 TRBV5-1 CASSLGTGVGSPLHF TGCGCCAGCAGCTTGGGTACAGGTGTGGGTTCACCCCTCCACTTT
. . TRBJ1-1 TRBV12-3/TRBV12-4 CASRATRWTEAFF TGTGCCAGCAGGGCCACGCGGTGGACTGAAGCTTTCTTT
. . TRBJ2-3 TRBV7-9 CASSGRGDTQYF TGTGCCAGCAGCGGGCGGGGAGATACGCAGTATTTT
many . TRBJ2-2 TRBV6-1 CASSEATPRNTGELFF TGTGCCAGCAGTGAAGCGACACCCCGGAACACCGGGGAGCTGTTTTTT
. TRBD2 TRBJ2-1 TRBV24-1 CATSDYLLAGGLNEQFF TGTGCCACCAGTGACTACCTACTAGCGGGGGGCCTCAATGAGCAGTTCTTC
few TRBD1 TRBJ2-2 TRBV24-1 CATSGADRLGGGELFF TGTGCCACCAGTGGGGCGGACAGGCTTGGAGGCGGGGAGCTGTTTTTT
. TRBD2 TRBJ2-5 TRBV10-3 CATRTSGETQYF TGTGCCACCCGGACTAGCGGAGAGACCCAGTACTTC
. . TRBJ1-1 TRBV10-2 CASSGILQGNTEAFF TGCGCCAGCAGTGGGATATTACAGGGTAATACTGAAGCTTTCTTT
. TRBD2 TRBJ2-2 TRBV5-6 CASSPVSGGENTGELFF TGTGCCAGCAGCCCCGTCAGCGGGGGGGAGAACACCGGGGAGCTGTTTTTT
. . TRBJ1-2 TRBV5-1 CASSPLSNYGYTF TGCGCCAGCAGCCCCCTTAGTAACTATGGCTACACCTTC
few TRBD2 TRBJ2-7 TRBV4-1 CASSITSGVSYEQYF TGCGCCAGTTCGATAACTAGCGGGGTCTCCTACGAGCAGTACTTC
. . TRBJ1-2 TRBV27 CASSPTPGQRGYTF TGTGCCAGCAGTCCCACCCCTGGGCAACGGGGCTACACCTTC
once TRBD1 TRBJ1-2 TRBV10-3 CAIKTGGYGYTF TGTGCCATCAAGACAGGGGGTTATGGCTACACCTTC
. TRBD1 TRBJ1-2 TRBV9 CASSVDPGGGSFYGYTF TGTGCCAGCAGCGTAGACCCAGGGGGCGGGAGCTTCTATGGCTACACCTTC
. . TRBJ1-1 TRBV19 CASSNPRQNTEAFF TGTGCCAGTAGTAACCCCCGACAGAACACTGAAGCTTTCTTT
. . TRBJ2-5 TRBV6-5 CASSRNQGWETQYF TGTGCCAGCAGTCGTAACCAGGGGTGGGAGACCCAGTACTTC
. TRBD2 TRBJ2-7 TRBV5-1 CASSLAQGLGGEQYF TGCGCCAGCAGCTTGGCCCAGGGACTAGGGGGCGAGCAGTACTTC
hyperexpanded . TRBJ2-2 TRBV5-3 CARSRPCRRAFGELFF TGTGCCAGAAGCCGCCCTTGTCGGAGGGCCTTCGGGGAGCTGTTTTTT
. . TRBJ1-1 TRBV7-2 CASSSQVNTEAFF TGTGCCAGCAGTTCACAGGTGAACACTGAAGCTTTCTTT
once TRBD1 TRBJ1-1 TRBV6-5 CASRTGAGAEAFF TGTGCCAGCAGGACAGGGGCAGGGGCTGAAGCTTTCTTT
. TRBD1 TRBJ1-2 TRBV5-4 CASRWKGAWGYTF TGTGCCAGCAGATGGAAGGGGGCTTGGGGCTACACCTTC
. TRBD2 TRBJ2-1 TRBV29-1 CSAAGTSGGPSSYNEQFF TGCAGCGCGGCCGGGACTAGCGGGGGGCCTAGCTCCTACAATGAGCAGTTCTTC
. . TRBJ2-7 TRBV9 CASSPRGTDSYEQYF TGTGCCAGCAGCCCACGGGGGACAGACTCCTACGAGCAGTACTTC
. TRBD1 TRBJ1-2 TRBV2 CASSSQGQGGYTF TGTGCCAGCAGTTCACAGGGGCAGGGTGGCTACACCTTC
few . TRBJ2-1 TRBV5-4 CASSGAGLSSYNEQFF TGTGCCAGCAGCGGGGCGGGACTGTCTTCCTACAATGAGCAGTTCTTC
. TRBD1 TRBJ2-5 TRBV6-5 CASNRDRGTETQYF TGTGCCAGCAACCGGGACAGGGGGACGGAGACCCAGTACTTC
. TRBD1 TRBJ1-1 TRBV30 CAWSRSGGFAEAFF TGTGCCTGGAGTCGGTCAGGGGGATTCGCTGAAGCTTTCTTT
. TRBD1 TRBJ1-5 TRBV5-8 CASSLTGGQPQHF TGTGCCAGCAGCCTTACAGGGGGCCAGCCCCAGCATTTT